The rows below give T cell receptor beta chains drawn from one sample of a study of blood T cell repertoires in COVID-19. Produced via immunoSEQ multiplex PCR; TCRdb's table is partial and in-frame only. The sample has around 700,000 clones, about 87% seen once; the top ten hold 0.2% to 0.3%. The sequencing sample was made of peripheral blood. These receptors were obtained from a woman aged 18-29 years with acute or convalescent COVID-19. Both conserved end residues are part of each CDR3. The D gene is left open where the match is weak. Clone size is stated in some rows and not others, as once, few, many or a class when expanded.

v_gene	abundance	j_gene	d_gene	CDR3nt	CDR3aa
TRBV5-1	NA	TRBJ1-2	TRBD1	TGCGCCAGCAGCCCCGCAGGGGGAATCAGGGATGGCTACACCTTC	CASSPAGGIRDGYTF
TRBV27	NA	TRBJ1-3	TRBD1	TGTGCCAGCAGTTTAAGTACAGGGGGTGGAAACACCATATATTTT	CASSLSTGGGNTIYF
TRBV19	NA	TRBJ2-2	NA	TGTGCCAGTAGTATAGGGGGCGGTGACGGGGAGCTGTTTTTT	CASSIGGGDGELFF
TRBV6-2/TRBV6-3	NA	TRBJ1-1	NA	TGTGCCAGCAGTTACAAGGGGACTGAAGCTTTCTTT	CASSYKGTEAFF
TRBV10-3	NA	TRBJ1-3	NA	TGTGCCATCGGGGGGGGTATGCCGGCTGGAAACACCATATATTTT	CAIGGGMPAGNTIYF
TRBV4-3	NA	TRBJ1-1	TRBD1	TGCGCCAGCAGCCAGGGGACAGGGGTAAACACTGAAGCTTTCTTT	CASSQGTGVNTEAFF
TRBV9	NA	TRBJ2-3	NA	TGTGCCAGCAGCGTAGTAGGCAGGGGCGCAGATACGCAGTATTTT	CASSVVGRGADTQYF
TRBV29-1	once	TRBJ2-5	NA	TGCAGCGTTGAGGGACAAGGACAAGAGACCCAGTACTTC	CSVEGQGQETQYF
TRBV21-1	NA	TRBJ1-1	NA	TGTGCCAGCAGCAAAGTTAAGGGGGCGAACACTGAAGCTTTCTTT	CASSKVKGANTEAFF
TRBV29-1	NA	TRBJ1-2	NA	TGCAGCGTTGAACTAACAGTTGGCTACACCTTC	CSVELTVGYTF
TRBV11-2	NA	TRBJ2-7	NA	TGTGCCAGCAGCCCAGGGGAGATAGGGACACCCTACGAGCAGTACTTC	CASSPGEIGTPYEQYF
TRBV4-2	NA	TRBJ1-1	NA	TGTGCCAGCAGCCAAGATTCGGGTACTGAAGCTTTCTTT	CASSQDSGTEAFF
TRBV28	NA	TRBJ2-7	NA	TGTGCCAGCAGCCCCACCCAGGGGTTCTACGAGCAGTACTTC	CASSPTQGFYEQYF
TRBV6-5	NA	TRBJ2-1	TRBD1	TGTGCCAGCGGACAGGGGTGGAATGAGCAGTTCTTC	CASGQGWNEQFF
TRBV12-5	NA	TRBJ2-2	NA	TGTGCTAGTGGTTTGGTACTTGGGGCAGGTTATAAGTCCGGGGAGCTGTTTTTT	CASGLVLGAGYKSGELFF
TRBV30	NA	TRBJ2-1	TRBD1	TGTGCCTGGAGGGGGACAGGGGCCTACAATGAGCAGTTCTTC	CAWRGTGAYNEQFF
TRBV5-4	NA	TRBJ1-3	NA	TGTGCCAGCAGCAATGGACAGGGAAACACCATATATTTT	CASSNGQGNTIYF
TRBV12-3/TRBV12-4	NA	TRBJ1-6	TRBD1	TGTGCCAGCAGTTACAGGGGAAATTCACCCCTCCACTTT	CASSYRGNSPLHF
TRBV12-3/TRBV12-4	NA	TRBJ1-1	NA	TGTGCCAGCAGTTTTTACGGGTTGGAAGCTTTCTTT	CASSFYGLEAFF
TRBV4-1	NA	TRBJ2-7	NA	TGCGCCAGCAGCCTCTGGGGCAGGGGCCACGAGCAGTACTTC	CASSLWGRGHEQYF
TRBV27	NA	TRBJ1-1	NA	TGTGCCAGCAGTTTAGACCCGGAGGCGAACACTGAAGCTTTCTTT	CASSLDPEANTEAFF
TRBV6-4	NA	TRBJ2-1	TRBD2	TGTGCCAGCAGTAAACTAGCGGGGGCAGGGGATGAGCAGTTCTTC	CASSKLAGAGDEQFF
TRBV30	NA	TRBJ1-1	TRBD1	TGTGCCTGCCAGGGGGGTTGGACTGAAGCTTTCTTT	CACQGGWTEAFF
TRBV6-6	NA	TRBJ1-3	NA	TGTGCCAGCAGTTACGGGGCCGGAAACACCATATATTTT	CASSYGAGNTIYF
TRBV27	NA	TRBJ2-7	NA	TGTGCCAGCAGTTTAAGGCAGGGGCTCTACGAGCAGTACTTC	CASSLRQGLYEQYF